This T cell receptor delta chain was sequenced in a study of gamma-delta T cells after stem cell transplantation. TCRdb reprocessed the RT-PCR reads using CATT. The sample records approximately 1,000 delta-chain clones, 3.5% to 4% being singletons. The germline CDR1 and CDR2 sequences are GEAIGNYY and EKD. The CDR3 covers 20 residues. This clone is judged medium-sized. A read error likely explains this, since a far larger clone differs by one base. The TCR was taken from a human donor. It is not recorded whose cells these are; they may come from a transplant donor. What was sequenced was gamma-delta T cells. This chain uses TRDV2 with TRDJ3; 12 positions agree with TRDD3. CDR3 in DNA: TGTGCCTGTGGCACCGCAGACCTGGGGGATACGCATAAAGACACCCGACAGATGTTTTTC. Translated, it gives CACGTADLGDTHKDTRQMFF.